This T cell receptor beta chain was retrieved from a study of shared clonotypes between healthy human individuals. Sequencing was at deep level. The data were produced by immunoSEQ multiplex PCR, yet TCRdb's version contains in-frame clones alone and is incomplete. The sample yields 780,000 or so clones, about two thirds seen once. General study findings and limits: The study sampled only blood, and tissue repertoires likely differ. Non-shared clonotypes showed lower generation probabilities than clonotypes common to all four donors.

Of note for this clone: Its specificity is unknown.

Germline CDR1 reads MRHNA; CDR2 reads SNTAGT. There are 15 residues in the CDR3. V shed 3 bases and J 2 bases; nucleotides not matched to a gene: 4. J is TRBJ2-1 and V is TRBV6-4; TRBD2 matches 7 bases. The clonotype originates from a woman in her twenties or thirties in good health. The sequenced sample consisted of memory CD4+ T cells sorted from blood. The subset is: CD45RA-negative fraction. The CDR3 nucleotides are TGTGCCAGCAGTGATCAGGCGGGAGCCTACAATGAGCAGTTCTTC. Its translation: CASSDQAGAYNEQFF.